Following are 27 T cell receptor beta chains from one sample sequenced in a study of PD-1 blockade in classical Hodgkin lymphoma. Relapses following autologous stem cell transplantation were seen in all patients, with brentuximab vedotin exposure varying. The data were produced by immunoSEQ multiplex PCR, yet TCRdb's version contains in-frame clones alone and is incomplete. The sample has some 4,000 clones; around 69% are singletons. This material consisted of peripheral blood mononuclear cells (PBMCs), taken before the second cycle of nivolumab. These receptors originate from a human donor with classical Hodgkin lymphoma.

This clone was counted a few times. The J gene is TRBJ2-1, the V gene TRBV27, with no clear D. The V gene lost 8 bases and the J gene lost 7 bases, with 12 bases spanning the gap. The germline CDR1 and CDR2 sequences are MNHEY and SMNVEV (reference sequence). This CDR3 has 12 residues. Here the CDR3 DNA reads TGTGCCAGCGGTAGGACCTTTAATGAGCAGTTCTTC. Its translation: CASGRTFNEQFF.

This chain links TRBV5-1 with TRBJ1-5; the D is unclear. Germline CDR1 is SGHRS and CDR2 is YFSETQ. The CDR3 spans 15 residues. V gave up 0 bases and J gave up 6 bases, with 13 bases separating them. The CDR3 DNA is TGCGCCAGCAGCTTGGGGGATGTAGCGGGTCAGCCCCAGCATTTT. Its protein is CASSLGDVAGQPQHF.

The CDR3 spells CATSVARGPNYGYTF. DNA of the CDR3: TGTGCCACCAGCGTCGCCCGGGGCCCCAACTATGGCTACACCTTC. V gene TRBV15 combines with J gene TRBJ1-2, with D possibly being TRBD1 (5 bases). CDR3 length: 15 amino acids. With 5 bases removed from V and 2 bases from J, the gap between germline ends came to 15 bases. CDR1 is LNHNV, CDR2 YYDKDF, per germline (reference sequence).

The V call is TRBV14, the J call TRBJ2-7; no definite D call. The CDR3 is 15 amino acids. V lost 4 bases and J lost 4, with 17 bases in between. Germline V gene lookup returns CDR1 SGHDN and CDR2 FVKESK. CDR3 in amino acids: CASSPYTSNYYEQYF. In DNA, the CDR3 is TGTGCCAGCAGCCCCTACACGTCAAATTATTACGAGCAGTACTTC.

The gene calls are TRBV4-2 and TRBJ2-3; D may be TRBD2 (5 bases). Germline V gene sequence: CDR1 LGHNA, CDR2 YNFKEQ. CDR3 length: 13 amino acids. The germline V and J ends were trimmed by 4 bases and 6 bases, with 11 bases remaining between them. CDR3 loop: CASSPLLADTQYF. CDR3 nucleotide sequence: TGTGCCAGCAGCCCCCTCTTAGCGGATACGCAGTATTTT.

The J gene is TRBJ2-3, the V gene TRBV9; D remains ambiguous. Trimming shortened V by 0 bases and J by 0 bases, and 5 bases separated the two germline ends. Germline V lookup: CDR1 SGDLS, CDR2 YYNGEE. The CDR3 consists of 14 residues. The CDR3 DNA follows: TGTGCCAGCAGCGTAGGCCTGAGCACAGATACGCAGTATTTT. It is translated as CASSVGLSTDTQYF. Full variable domain (remainder filled in from reference TRBV9 and TRBJ2-3): DSGVTQTPKHLITATGQRVTLRCSPRSGDLSVYWYQQSLDQGLQFLIQYYNGEERAKGNILERFSAQQFPDLHSELNLSSLELGDSALYFCASSVGLSTDTQYFGPGTRLTVL.

This chain connects TRBV27 to TRBJ2-1; D call uncertain. CDR1 and CDR2 from the germline V gene are MNHEY and SMNVEV (reference sequence). This CDR3 is 14 amino acids long. V dropped 3 bases and J dropped 3 bases, with 9 bases sitting between them. CDR3 nucleotides: TGTGCCAGCAGTTTCGGTCAGAGCTACAATGAGCAGTTCTTC. It codes for CASSFGQSYNEQFF.

The chain combines TRBV28 with TRBJ2-1; 11 bases align to TRBD1. V was clipped by 1 base and J by 6 bases; unmatched bases: 2. The CDR3 is 15 amino acids. Looked up from germline, CDR1 is MDHEN and CDR2 is SYDVKM. CDR3 in DNA: TGTGCCAGCAGTTTATCGGACAGGGGGCGCAATGAGCAGTTCTTC. Translation gives CASSLSDRGRNEQFF.

The chain joins TRBV9 to TRBJ2-3; D call uncertain. V dropped 1 base and J dropped 0 bases, with 0 bases sitting between them. CDR3 length: 12 amino acids. The germline V gene encodes CDR1 SGDLS and CDR2 YYNGEE. This CDR3 reads CASSVSTDTQYF. CDR3 in DNA: TGTGCCAGCAGCGTAAGCACAGATACGCAGTATTTT. The whole variable domain, filled in from reference TRBV9 and TRBJ2-3, reads DSGVTQTPKHLITATGQRVTLRCSPRSGDLSVYWYQQSLDQGLQFLIQYYNGEERAKGNILERFSAQQFPDLHSELNLSSLELGDSALYFCASSVSTDTQYFGPGTRLTVL.

Only a few counts were recorded for this clone. V gene TRBV6-6 combines with J gene TRBJ2-4; tentative D call: TRBD1 (6 bases). With 4 bases removed from V and 2 bases from J, the gap between germline ends came to 12 bases. Germline-derived CDR1 and CDR2 are MNHNY and SVGAGI (reference sequence). The CDR3 is 15 residues long. CDR3 sequence: CASSFYQGPKNIQYF. CDR3 nucleotide sequence: TGTGCCAGCAGTTTTTACCAGGGGCCCAAAAACATTCAGTACTTC.

This clone was observed a few times. The chain joins TRBV30 to TRBJ2-7; 9 bases align to TRBD1. Germline V gene sequence: CDR1 GTSNPN, CDR2 SVGIG (reference sequence). The V and J ends lost 3 bases and 2 bases, in that order; junction bases with no gene match: 5. This CDR3 has 14 amino acids. The CDR3 DNA sequence: TGTGCCTGGAGCCAGGGACAGGGCCCCTACGAGCAGTACTTC. Amino acid sequence: CAWSQGQGPYEQYF.

The rearrangement links TRBV18 to TRBJ2-3; the D gene could be TRBD1 or TRBD2 (5 bases each). The germline gives CDR1 KGHSH, CDR2 LQKENI. V gave up 6 bases and J gave up 2 bases, with 12 bases separating them. The CDR3 is made up of 14 amino acids. CDR3 DNA sequence: TGTGCCAGCTCCCTGAGAGGGGACACAGATACGCAGTATTTT. This encodes CASSLRGDTDTQYF.

This chain uses TRBV19 with TRBJ2-1; 7 bases match TRBD2. Looked up from germline, CDR1 is LNHDA and CDR2 is SQIVND (reference sequence). This CDR3 contains 17 residues. V was clipped by 7 bases and J by 0 bases; unmatched bases: 12. The CDR3 sequence is CASKGSSGRSSYNEQFF. In nucleotides, the CDR3 is TGTGCCAGTAAGGGGTCTAGCGGAAGGAGCTCCTACAATGAGCAGTTCTTC.

The V gene is TRBV28, the J gene TRBJ1-6; 7 bases are a match to TRBD1. Germline CDR1 MDHEN, CDR2 SYDVKM. The CDR3 covers 15 residues. V lost 5 bases to trimming and J lost 4 bases; unmatched junction nucleotides: 5. CDR3 sequence reads: CASSRQGLYNSPLHF. The CDR3 nucleotides are TGTGCCAGCAGTCGACAGGGCCTATATAATTCACCCCTCCACTTT.

The rearrangement links TRBV7-2 to TRBJ2-5; the D is unclear. V lost 2 bases and J lost 1, with 8 bases in between. This CDR3 has 14 residues. In germline, CDR1 is SGHTA, CDR2 FQGNSA. CDR3 amino acids: CASSLRRTQETQYF. The CDR3 bases are TGTGCCAGCAGCTTAAGACGGACCCAAGAGACCCAGTACTTC.

The chain has TRBV11-2 and TRBJ1-4; D is perhaps TRBD1 (5 bases). Per the germline V gene, CDR1 is SGHAT and CDR2 is FQNNGV. The length of the CDR3 is 14 residues. V lost 6 bases, J lost 10 bases, and 18 bases lay in between. The CDR3 protein is CASRPGPSFGKLFF. The CDR3 coding sequence is TGTGCCAGCAGGCCGGGGCCCAGTTTTGGAAAACTGTTTTTT.

CDR3 DNA sequence: TGTGCCAGCAGCGCCCGGGGAGGGCGTGGGGAGCTGTTTTTT. This sequence encodes CASSARGGRGELFF. The chain is built from TRBV9 and TRBJ2-2; 7 nucleotides align to TRBD2. The CDR3 is 14 residues long. V shed 3 bases and J 8 bases; nucleotides not matched to a gene: 7. The germline V gene encodes CDR1 SGDLS and CDR2 YYNGEE.

J is TRBJ1-6 and V is TRBV6-5; D gene uncertain. Germline CDR1 and CDR2: MNHEY and SVGAGI. This CDR3 comprises 12 residues. With 6 bases removed from V and 8 bases from J, the gap between germline ends came to 8 bases. CDR3 protein: CASSLRDSPLHF. The CDR3 nucleotides read TGTGCCAGCAGCCTTAGGGATTCACCCCTCCACTTT.

In the case of this clone: In the same sample, other DNA sequences code for this CDR3. The chain couples TRBV18 to TRBJ2-7; 7 bases match TRBD2. CDR3 length: 14 residues. CDR1 is KGHSH, CDR2 LQKENI, per germline. Trimming at V came to 6 bases and at J to 0 bases, leaving 5 bases not matched to a gene. CDR3 loop: CASSPGGSSYEQYF. The CDR3 DNA follows: TGTGCCAGCTCCCCCGGGGGGAGCTCCTACGAGCAGTACTTC. Together with reference TRBV18 and TRBJ2-7, the CDR3 gives the full variable domain: NAGVMQNPRHLVRRRGQEARLRCSPMKGHSHVYWYRQLPEEGLKFMVYLQKENIIDESGMPKERFSAEFPKEGPSILRIQQVVRGDSAAYFCASSPGGSSYEQYFGPGTRLTVT.

J is TRBJ1-5 and V is TRBV7-2; D remains ambiguous. V was clipped by 5 bases and J by 2 bases, with 16 bases between them. Germline V gives CDR1 SGHTA, CDR2 FQGNSA. The CDR3 extends over 16 amino acids. The CDR3, as DNA: TGTGCCAGCAGCGCGGGCCCTGAACGGGGCAATCAGCCCCAGCATTTT. Encoded protein: CASSAGPERGNQPQHF.

The genes are TRBV9 and TRBJ1-2; no firm D call. The CDR3 covers 15 residues. Between the trimmed V and J ends, which lost 0 bases and 4 bases, there was a span of 13 bases. In germline, CDR1 is SGDLS, CDR2 YYNGEE. The CDR3 is CASSVGAATLYGYTF. The CDR3 DNA sequence: TGTGCCAGCAGCGTAGGGGCCGCGACCCTCTATGGCTACACCTTC.

The gene calls are TRBV18 and TRBJ2-7, with TRBD2 matching 13 bases. Trimming cost V 6 bases and J 3 bases; bases outside gene matches: 14. This CDR3 has 18 residues. The V gene's germline CDR1 is KGHSH and CDR2 LQKENI. The CDR3 sequence is CASSHGTSGTVSIYEQYF. The CDR3, as DNA: TGTGCCAGCTCCCACGGGACTAGCGGGACAGTGTCAATCTACGAGCAGTACTTC. Filled out from reference TRBV18 and TRBJ2-7, the complete variable domain reads NAGVMQNPRHLVRRRGQEARLRCSPMKGHSHVYWYRQLPEEGLKFMVYLQKENIIDESGMPKERFSAEFPKEGPSILRIQQVVRGDSAAYFCASSHGTSGTVSIYEQYFGPGTRLTVT.

V usage is TRBV28 and J usage is TRBJ1-3; maybe TRBD1 (5 bases). The CDR3 sequence is 14 residues long. Trimming shortened V by 7 bases and J by 2 bases, and 12 bases separated the two germline ends. Germline-derived CDR1 and CDR2 are MDHEN and SYDVKM. The CDR3 DNA sequence: TGTGCCAGCATCCCCCGACAGACTGGAAACACCATATATTTT. Protein product: CASIPRQTGNTIYF.

This clone was detected only a few times. The chain employs TRBV6-6 and TRBJ2-3, with 7 nucleotides matching TRBD1. This CDR3 is 16 amino acids long. J was trimmed by 1 base and V by 7 bases; bases with no gene match: 11. The V gene's germline CDR1 is MNHNY and CDR2 SVGAGI (reference sequence). In DNA form, the CDR3 reads TGTGCCAGCACCAAAACAAACAGGGGAGGCACAGATACGCAGTATTTT. This translates into CASTKTNRGGTDTQYF.

This clone has only a few counts. The chain joins TRBV4-1 to TRBJ1-4; D uncertain. V dropped 1 base and J dropped 8 bases, with 14 bases sitting between them. CDR3 length: 15 amino acids. Germline-derived CDR1 and CDR2 are MGHRA and YSYEKL. The CDR3 here is CASSQAGRVGEKLFF. Here the CDR3 DNA reads TGCGCCAGCAGCCAAGCTGGGAGGGTTGGAGAAAAACTGTTTTTT.

V is TRBV28 and J is TRBJ2-7, with a possible D match to TRBD1 (6 bases). V was cut by 6 bases and J by 0 bases, with 15 bases left in between. Germline CDR1 reads MDHEN; CDR2 reads SYDVKM. This CDR3 is 15 amino acids long. The CDR3 bases are TGTGCCAGCAGAGTCCAGGGGTTCAGCTCCTACGAGCAGTACTTC. Translated: CASRVQGFSSYEQYF.

The rearrangement links TRBV30 to TRBJ1-2; D is unclear. Germline loops: CDR1 GTSNPN, CDR2 SVGIG (reference sequence). Trimming left V 5 bases short and J 2 bases short, with 12 bases between. The CDR3 totals 13 residues. The CDR3 sequence: CAWVQVTNYGYTF. Written as DNA, the CDR3 is TGTGCCTGGGTCCAGGTTACCAACTATGGCTACACCTTC.